This T cell receptor (beta chain) was observed in a study of cytomegalovirus exposure and HLA in healthy donors. The PCR had 60 Vbeta and 13 Jbeta primers. The table came from immunoSEQ multiplex PCR; TCRdb's copy has only in-frame clones and leaves some out. The table has approximately 98,000 clones, around two thirds seen once; the top ten hold 1.8%. V dropped 3 bases and J dropped 5 bases, with 11 bases sitting between them. The CDR3 contains 14 residues. Germline-derived CDR1 and CDR2 are SEHNR and FQNEAQ (reference sequence). The chain carries TRBV7-9 and TRBJ2-1; D is perhaps TRBD2 (6 bases). The sequence derives from a male donor in good health and CMV-seronegative. Material: PBMCs. CDR3 loop: CASSFGTGDNEQFF. The CDR3, as DNA: TGTGCCAGCAGCTTCGGGACGGGGGACAATGAGCAGTTCTTC.